The next 7 T cell receptor beta chains were all read from a single sample in a study of blood T cell repertoires in COVID-19. Here immunoSEQ multiplex PCR was the method, and the copy in TCRdb shows in-frame clones only, minus some. Among under 250,000 clones listed, roughly 85% were seen once. Sequencing input: PBMCs or T cells enriched from blood (not recorded which). These receptors came from a man aged 30 to 39 who had recovered from COVID-19.

On this clone itself: Mismatch with germline at one junction end may stem from a read error. The rearrangement joins TRBV5-1 to TRBJ1-2, with D perhaps TRBD1 (6 bases). The CDR3 is 18 amino acids. Germline lookup yields CDR1 SGHRS and CDR2 YFSETQ. The CDR3 nucleotides read TGCGCCCGCAGCTTGGCCGATCCGACGGGGGAGGGGGGGGCGGGCTACACCTTC. It specifies CARSLADPTGEGGAGYTF.

This clone occurred once. The chain couples TRBV5-6 to TRBJ1-1; 8 nucleotides line up with TRBD1. This CDR3 is built from 14 residues. V trimming: 4 bases; J trimming: 1 base; junction bases outside the gene matches: 3. From germline, CDR1 is SGHDT and CDR2 YYEEEE. DNA for the CDR3: TGTGCCAGCAGCCCGACAGGGGCGAACACTGAAGCTTTCTTT. As protein: CASSPTGANTEAFF.

On this clone: Other DNA sequences in this sample translate to the same CDR3. J is TRBJ1-2 and V is TRBV28; unclear D gene. Germline V gene sequence: CDR1 MDHEN, CDR2 SYDVKM. The CDR3 consists of 13 residues. The germline V and J ends were trimmed by 6 bases and 2 bases, with 10 bases remaining between them. The CDR3 region is CASSLRANYGYTF. DNA of the CDR3: TGTGCCAGCAGCCTTCGAGCCAACTATGGCTACACCTTC.

V usage is TRBV9 and J usage is TRBJ1-1; tentative D call: TRBD1 (5 bases). CDR1 is SGDLS, CDR2 YYNGEE, per germline. Between the trimmed V and J ends, which lost 7 bases and 1 base, there was a span of 5 bases. The CDR3 has 11 residues. The DNA for the CDR3 is TGTGCCAGCCAGGGGAACACTGAAGCTTTCTTT. Amino acids: CASQGNTEAFF.

J is TRBJ1-2 and V is TRBV24-1, with TRBD1 identical over 8 bases. From germline, CDR1 is KGHDR and CDR2 SFDVKD. The junction had 8 bases not matched to a gene; V was cut back by 7 bases and J by 8 bases. CDR3 size: 13 residues. The CDR3: CATSESTGVGYTF. CDR3 coding DNA: TGTGCCACCAGCGAATCGACAGGGGTAGGCTACACCTTC.

V usage is TRBV7-8 and J usage is TRBJ1-1; D gene uncertain. The germline V and J ends were trimmed by 1 base and 3 bases, with 6 bases remaining between them. CDR1 is SGHVS, CDR2 FQNEAQ, per germline. This CDR3 is built from 13 residues. The CDR3 is CASSLVRDTEAFF. The CDR3 DNA reads TGTGCCAGCAGCTTAGTACGGGACACTGAAGCTTTCTTT.

The rearrangement links TRBV28 to TRBJ1-6; no clear D. The CDR3 has 14 residues. V was cut by 5 bases and J by 7 bases, with 12 bases left in between. Per germline, CDR1 MDHEN and CDR2 SYDVKM. CDR3 region: CASSPELRNSPLHF. DNA for the CDR3: TGTGCCAGCAGTCCCGAACTAAGGAATTCACCCCTCCACTTT.